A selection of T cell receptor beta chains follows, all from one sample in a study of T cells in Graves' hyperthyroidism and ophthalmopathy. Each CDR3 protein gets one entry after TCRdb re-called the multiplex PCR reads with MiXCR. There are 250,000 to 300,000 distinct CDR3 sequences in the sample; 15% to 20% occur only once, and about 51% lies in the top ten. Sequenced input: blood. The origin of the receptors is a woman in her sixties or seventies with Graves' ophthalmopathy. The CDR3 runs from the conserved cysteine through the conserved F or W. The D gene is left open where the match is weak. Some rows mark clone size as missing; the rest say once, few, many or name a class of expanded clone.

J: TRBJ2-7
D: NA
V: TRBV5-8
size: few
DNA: TGTGCCAGCAGCATGGGCCGGGGCCTGACCTACGAGCAGTACTTC
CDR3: CASSMGRGLTYEQYF

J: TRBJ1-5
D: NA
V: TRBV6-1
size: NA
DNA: TGTGCCAGCAGACTCGGACACGCTTATAGCAATCAGCCCCAGCATTTT
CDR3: CASRLGHAYSNQPQHF

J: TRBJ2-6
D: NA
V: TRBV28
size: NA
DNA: TGTGCCAGCAGCGCCCTGGGGACCGTTACCTCTGGGGCCAACGTCCTGACTTTC
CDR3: CASSALGTVTSGANVLTF

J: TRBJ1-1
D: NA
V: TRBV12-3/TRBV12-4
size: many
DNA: TGTGCCAGCAGTTTAGGGGGAGGGGAGGCTGAAGCTTTCTTT
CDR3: CASSLGGGEAEAFF

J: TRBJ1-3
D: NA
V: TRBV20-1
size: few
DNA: TGCAGTGCTACCGGGAGGGCCAGAAACACCATATATTTT
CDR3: CSATGRARNTIYF

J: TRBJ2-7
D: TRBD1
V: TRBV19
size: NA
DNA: TGTGCCAGTAACGGGACAGGGCTTTACGAGCAGTACTTC
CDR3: CASNGTGLYEQYF

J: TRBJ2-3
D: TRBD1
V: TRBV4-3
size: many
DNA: TGCGCCAGCAGCCAAGGACAGGGGAGCACAGATACGCAGTATTTT
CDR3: CASSQGQGSTDTQYF

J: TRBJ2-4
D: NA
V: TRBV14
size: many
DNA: TGTGCCAGCAGCCAGGCAGGGATGCAAAACATTCAGTACTTC
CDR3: CASSQAGMQNIQYF

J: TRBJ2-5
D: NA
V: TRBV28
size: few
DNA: TGTGCCAGCAGTGAAACTAGCTTCGAGACCCAGTACTTC
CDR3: CASSETSFETQYF

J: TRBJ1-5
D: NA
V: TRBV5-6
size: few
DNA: TGTGCCAGCAGCTTGGGAGCGGCGGTCGGGCCCCAGCATTTT
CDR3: CASSLGAAVGPQHF

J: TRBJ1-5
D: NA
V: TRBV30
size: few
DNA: TGTGCCTGGAGTGTACCACGCACTCAGCCCCAGCATTTT
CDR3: CAWSVPRTQPQHF

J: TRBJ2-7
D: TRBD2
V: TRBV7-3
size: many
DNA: TGTGCCAGCAGCCATGCGCTTAAGCGGGAGATCTACGAGCAGTACTTC
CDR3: CASSHALKREIYEQYF

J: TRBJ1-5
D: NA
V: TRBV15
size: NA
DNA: TGTGCCACCAGCAGAGATAGGGGGGGACAGCCCCAGCATTTT
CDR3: CATSRDRGGQPQHF

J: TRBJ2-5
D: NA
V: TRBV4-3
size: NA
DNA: TGCGCCAGCAGCCCCACTACAGGGTTCGCCGGGGAGACCCAGTACTTC
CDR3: CASSPTTGFAGETQYF

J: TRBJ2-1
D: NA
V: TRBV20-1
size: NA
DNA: TGCAGTGCTAGAGACCCCCACCCCGAGGAGCCCCCCAATGAGCAGTTCTTC
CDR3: CSARDPHPEEPPNEQFF

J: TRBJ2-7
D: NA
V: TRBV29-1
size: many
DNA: TGCAGCGTTGAAGATAGGGGGGACTACCCCTACGAGCAGTACTTC
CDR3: CSVEDRGDYPYEQYF

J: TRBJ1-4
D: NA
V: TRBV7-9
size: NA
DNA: TGTGCCAGCAGCCCCCCTAGGACGTCTAATGAAAAACTGTTTTTT
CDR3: CASSPPRTSNEKLFF

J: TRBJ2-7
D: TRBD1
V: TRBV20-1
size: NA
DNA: TGCAGTGCTAGCACATTTGGTGGACAGGGCGCGCACGAGCAGTACTTC
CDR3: CSASTFGGQGAHEQYF

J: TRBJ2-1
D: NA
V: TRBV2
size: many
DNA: TGTGCCAGCAGTTTGACACGGAATGGTGATGAGCAGTTCTTC
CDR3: CASSLTRNGDEQFF

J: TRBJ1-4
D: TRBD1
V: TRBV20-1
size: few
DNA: TGCAGTGCTTACAGGGGGCCAACTAATGAAAAACTGTTTTTT
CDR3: CSAYRGPTNEKLFF

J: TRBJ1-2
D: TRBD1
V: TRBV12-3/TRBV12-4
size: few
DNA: TGTGCCAGCAGTCTTGGACAGGGAGGCTATGGCTACACCTTC
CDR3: CASSLGQGGYGYTF

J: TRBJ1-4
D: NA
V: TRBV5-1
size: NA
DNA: TGCGCCAGCAGCTTGCAGGGCTCGGGGGAAAAACTGTTTTTT
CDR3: CASSLQGSGEKLFF